A single sample gave rise to the 26 T cell receptor beta chains below, sequenced in a study of neoadjuvant anti-PD-1 for oral cavity cancer. Here immunoSEQ multiplex PCR was the method, and the copy in TCRdb shows in-frame clones only, minus some. Counted here are about 81,000 clones, about 80% occurring once; the ten biggest clones make up around 3.2%. Sequencing was performed on PBMCs, taken before nivolumab (anti-PD-1) treatment. The receptors stem from a person aged 40 to 85 with oral cavity squamous cell carcinoma.

This clone was seen a handful of times. The chain recombines TRBV11-2 with TRBJ2-3, with D perhaps TRBD2 (6 bases). The CDR3 length is 15 residues. Per the germline V gene, CDR1 is SGHAT and CDR2 is FQNNGV. V was pared by 5 bases and J by 9 bases, with 21 bases between. CDR3 DNA sequence: TGTGCCAGCAGCAGAGGAGGGGCCCCCACTTCCACGCAGTATTTT. This sequence encodes CASSRGGAPTSTQYF.

The J gene is TRBJ1-5, the V gene TRBV28; D remains unclear. The CDR3 has 12 residues. Germline V gene data show CDR1 as MDHEN and CDR2 as SYDVKM. V was clipped by 6 bases and J by 9 bases, with 12 bases between them. CDR3 residues: CASSQPLGPQHF. The DNA of the CDR3 is TGTGCCAGCAGCCAACCTTTGGGGCCCCAGCATTTT.

V usage is TRBV9 and J usage is TRBJ2-1; 9 bases are shared with TRBD2. The CDR3 has 15 residues. Per the germline V gene, CDR1 is SGDLS and CDR2 is YYNGEE. J was trimmed by 4 bases and V by 2 bases; bases with no gene match: 4. The CDR3 coding sequence is TGTGCCAGCAGCGTTGGGCTAGCGGGATACAATGAGCAGTTCTTC. This sequence encodes CASSVGLAGYNEQFF.

A single count supports this clone. The V and J genes are TRBV5-6 and TRBJ2-3; 7 positions agree with TRBD2. Germline CDR1 is SGHDT and CDR2 is YYEEEE. The CDR3 runs 17 residues. V lost 4 bases to trimming and J lost 2 bases; unmatched junction nucleotides: 13. Here the CDR3 DNA reads TGTGCCAGCAGCCCTAGCAGATTGGCGGGAGCCACAGATACGCAGTATTTT. Protein: CASSPSRLAGATDTQYF. The full variable domain, in which reference TRBV5-6 and TRBJ2-3 provide the parts outside the CDR3, is DAGVTQSPTHLIKTRGQQVTLRCSPKSGHDTVSWYQQALGQGPQFIFQYYEEEERQRGNFPDRFSGHQFPNYSSELNVNALLLGDSALYLCASSPSRLAGATDTQYFGPGTRLTVL.

The count of this clone is one. The rearrangement links TRBV2 to TRBJ1-2; 7 bases fit TRBD1. Germline V lookup: CDR1 SNHLY, CDR2 FYNNEI. V lost 4 bases and J lost 1; bases outside the gene matches: 0. The CDR3 has 13 amino acids. CDR3 protein: CASSGDSNYGYTF. CDR3 nucleotide sequence: TGTGCCAGCAGTGGGGACAGTAACTATGGCTACACCTTC.

The rearrangement links TRBV30 to TRBJ1-1; no definite D call. Germline CDR1 GTSNPN, CDR2 SVGIG (reference sequence). The V and J ends lost 4 bases and 3 bases respectively, with 12 bases between them. The CDR3 is 13 amino acids. CDR3 DNA sequence: TGTGCCTGGAAAAAGGGCGGATACACTGAAGCTTTCTTT. Translating it yields CAWKKGGYTEAFF.

The J gene is TRBJ2-7, the V gene TRBV30; D ambiguous. Germline assignment: CDR1 GTSNPN and CDR2 SVGIG (reference sequence). CDR3 length: 13 amino acids. V gave up 4 bases and J gave up 0 bases, with 10 bases separating them. The CDR3: CAWKEGSSYEQYF. The DNA for the CDR3 is TGTGCCTGGAAAGAAGGTAGCTCCTACGAGCAGTACTTC.

In DNA form, the CDR3 reads TGTGCCAGCAGCTTTACTAGCGGGAGTTTCTACGAGCAGTACTTC. It specifies CASSFTSGSFYEQYF. This rearrangement joins TRBV5-6 to TRBJ2-7; 11 nucleotides match TRBD2. CDR1 is SGHDT and CDR2 is YYEEEE in the germline V gene. The length of the CDR3 is 15 residues. The junction had 4 bases not matched to a gene; V was cut back by 2 bases and J by 3 bases.

This clone was counted between two and nine times. This rearrangement joins TRBV5-4 to TRBJ1-1; unclear D gene. Germline values: CDR1 SGHNT, CDR2 YYREEE (reference sequence). The CDR3 sequence is 15 residues long. V shed 4 bases and J shed 8 bases, with 21 bases lying between them. In DNA, the CDR3 is TGTGCCAGCAGCACACTACACGGACGGTCTTTAGAAGCTTTCTTT. It translates to CASSTLHGRSLEAFF.

This sequence joins TRBV10-3 and TRBJ1-5; D may be TRBD1 (6 bases). The length of the CDR3 is 14 residues. Germline V lookup: CDR1 ENHRY, CDR2 SYGVKD. Between the trimmed V and J ends, which lost 3 bases and 4 bases, there was a span of 10 bases. CDR3 bases: TGTGCCATCAGTGATTTAACAGGGAATCAGCCCCAGCATTTT. Protein sequence: CAISDLTGNQPQHF.

Comments on this clone: Other DNA sequences within the sample encode an identical CDR3. The J gene is TRBJ1-2, the V gene TRBV5-1; 9 bases align to TRBD1. Germline-derived CDR1 and CDR2 are SGHRS and YFSETQ. This CDR3 has 13 amino acids. After removal of 0 bases from V and 8 bases from J, the junction contained 2 bases not matched to a gene. CDR3 bases: TGCGCCAGCAGCTTGGGACAGGGGGACGGCTACACCTTC. Residues: CASSLGQGDGYTF. The entire variable domain, with the rest obtained from reference TRBV5-1 and TRBJ1-2, is as follows: KAGVTQTPRYLIKTRGQQVTLSCSPISGHRSVSWYQQTPGQGLQFLFEYFSETQRNKGNFPGRFSGRQFSNSRSEMNVSTLELGDSALYLCASSLGQGDGYTFGSGTRLTVV.

Here the CDR3 DNA reads TGTGCCAGCAGCTCAGAGGGTACTTTCTCTGGAAACACCATATATTTT. This translates into CASSSEGTFSGNTIYF. The V gene is TRBV11-2, the J gene TRBJ1-3, with D unclear. The CDR3 has 16 residues. Trimming stripped 4 bases from V and 0 bases from J, with 13 bases between. Germline loops: CDR1 SGHAT, CDR2 FQNNGV.

The CDR3 sequence is CASSVSQRETQYF. The CDR3 DNA reads as TGTGCCAGCAGCGTAAGTCAGCGAGAGACCCAGTACTTC. This chain connects TRBV9 to TRBJ2-5; D unresolved. This CDR3 has 13 residues. V was pared by 1 base and J by 4 bases, with 8 bases between. The germline V gene encodes CDR1 SGDLS and CDR2 YYNGEE.

CDR3 nucleotides: TGTGCCATCAGTGGCGGACAGGGGTTCAACGAGCAGTACTTC. Translating it yields CAISGGQGFNEQYF. The chain has TRBV10-3 and TRBJ2-7, with 9 bases aligning to TRBD1. V lost 4 bases to trimming and J lost 5 bases; unmatched junction nucleotides: 6. Germline V gives CDR1 ENHRY, CDR2 SYGVKD. The CDR3 is made up of 14 amino acids.

The chain combines TRBV6-1 with TRBJ2-1; possibly TRBD1 for D (5 bases). Trimming removed 2 bases from V and 1 base from J, with 12 bases in between. Looked up from germline, CDR1 is MNHNS and CDR2 is SASEGT. The CDR3 has 16 amino acids. CDR3 loop: CASSETPDRSYNEQFF. The CDR3 DNA sequence: TGTGCCAGCAGTGAAACCCCCGACAGATCCTACAATGAGCAGTTCTTC.

The rearrangement joins TRBV10-3 to TRBJ2-1, with a tentative D call TRBD1 (6 bases). V was pared by 5 bases and J by 6 bases, with 20 bases between. The length of the CDR3 is 16 residues. CDR1 and CDR2 from the germline V gene are ENHRY and SYGVKD. This CDR3 reads CAISPRAGVESNEQFF. CDR3 DNA sequence: TGTGCCATCAGTCCACGAGCAGGGGTTGAATCCAATGAGCAGTTCTTC.

This clone was seen only once. The chain recombines TRBV6-6 with TRBJ1-4; no firm D call. Trimming left V 5 bases short and J 3 bases short, with 7 bases between. The CDR3 length is 13 residues. The germline CDR1 and CDR2 sequences are MNHNY and SVGAGI (reference sequence). For the CDR3, the DNA is TGTGCCAGCAGTACCGGGTCTAATGAAAAACTGTTTTTT. Translated, it gives CASSTGSNEKLFF.

The chain employs TRBV7-2 and TRBJ2-2; the match to TRBD1 covers 7 bases. There are 15 residues in the CDR3. CDR1 is SGHTA, CDR2 FQGNSA, per germline. J lost 0 bases, V lost 4 bases, and 2 bases had no gene match. CDR3 region: CASSYDRANTGELFF. The CDR3 coding sequence is TGTGCCAGCAGCTATGACAGGGCGAACACCGGGGAGCTGTTTTTT.

The rearrangement joins TRBV7-6 to TRBJ2-7; 10 bases align to TRBD1. The CDR3 contains 14 residues. In germline, CDR1 is SGHVS, CDR2 FNYEAQ. The ends lost 5 bases at V and 3 bases at J; junction bases unmatched: 4. The CDR3 nucleotides read TGTGCCAGCAGCCCCGGACAGGGGGGCTACGAGCAGTACTTC. Amino acid sequence: CASSPGQGGYEQYF. Together with reference TRBV7-6 and TRBJ2-7, the CDR3 gives the full variable domain: GAGVSQSPRYKVTKRGQDVALRCDPISGHVSLYWYRQALGQGPEFLTYFNYEAQQDKSGLPNDRFSAERPEGSISTLTIQRTEQRDSAMYRCASSPGQGGYEQYFGPGTRLTVT.

This chain uses TRBV27 with TRBJ1-1; D not certain. The V end lost 0 bases, the J end lost 4 bases, and 6 bases lay between the germline ends. The CDR3 consists of 13 residues. Germline V gene lookup returns CDR1 MNHEY and CDR2 SMNVEV (reference sequence). CDR3 sequence (DNA): TGTGCCAGCAGTTTATCGCCGATCACTGAAGCTTTCTTT. This codes for CASSLSPITEAFF.

This clone was counted a few times. The CDR3 loop reads CASSVTGVSNQPQHF. CDR3 DNA: TGTGCCAGCAGCGTAACCGGAGTAAGCAATCAGCCCCAGCATTTT. The chain employs TRBV9 and TRBJ1-5, with D unclear. The CDR3 covers 15 residues. Trimming took 1 base from V and 1 from J, leaving 9 bases between them. The germline V gene has CDR1 SGDLS and CDR2 YYNGEE.

This sequence joins TRBV11-2 and TRBJ2-5; tentatively, D is TRBD2 (6 bases). Germline V gives CDR1 SGHAT, CDR2 FQNNGV. The CDR3 is made up of 15 amino acids. V was shortened by 3 bases and J by 2 bases, with 13 bases between the two germline ends. The CDR3 sequence: CASSFGGSGQETQYF. CDR3 bases: TGTGCCAGCAGCTTCGGGGGAAGTGGGCAAGAGACCCAGTACTTC.

The chain carries TRBV9 and TRBJ2-7; D ambiguous. The CDR3 totals 17 residues. Germline V gene sequence: CDR1 SGDLS, CDR2 YYNGEE. V lost 0 bases, J lost 0 bases, and 16 bases lay in between. The CDR3 loop is CASSVGADPFSSYEQYF. CDR3 DNA sequence: TGTGCCAGCAGCGTAGGGGCAGACCCCTTTAGCTCCTACGAGCAGTACTTC.

The rearrangement uses TRBV4-1 and TRBJ2-3; 9 positions agree with TRBD1. The ends lost 2 bases at V and 3 bases at J; junction bases unmatched: 3. The CDR3 covers 15 residues. The germline CDR1 and CDR2 sequences are MGHRA and YSYEKL. The CDR3 spells CASSQKGQGTDTQYF. CDR3 nucleotide sequence: TGCGCCAGCAGCCAAAAGGGACAGGGAACAGATACGCAGTATTTT.

The sample holds one count of this clone. The chain recombines TRBV10-3 with TRBJ1-5, with D perhaps TRBD1 (5 bases). The CDR3 has 14 residues. Germline lookup yields CDR1 ENHRY and CDR2 SYGVKD. V dropped 2 bases and J dropped 7 bases, with 12 bases sitting between them. In DNA form, the CDR3 reads TGTGCCATCAGTGAGGGGGCTCCTGAGCAGCCCCAGCATTTT. Translation gives CAISEGAPEQPQHF.

The rearrangement uses TRBV5-1 and TRBJ1-2, with TRBD1 identical over 8 bases. The CDR3 runs to 15 residues. Germline V CDR1 and CDR2: SGHRS, YFSETQ. J gave up 2 bases and V 0 bases, and 3 bases lay outside the gene matches. CDR3 DNA sequence: TGCGCCAGCAGCTTGGACAGGGGGATCAACTATGGCTACACCTTC. Translating it yields CASSLDRGINYGYTF.